These 14 T cell receptor beta chains originate from one sample sequenced in a study of blood T cell repertoires in COVID-19. The assay was immunoSEQ multiplex PCR, and TCRdb's table has in-frame clones only and misses some. The sample consists of more than 150,000 clones, about 89% of them appearing once. Sequenced: peripheral blood. These receptors were collected from a man between 60 and 75 years old with acute or convalescent COVID-19.

The chain joins TRBV11-2 to TRBJ1-1; TRBD1 might be the D (6 bases). The germline gives CDR1 SGHAT, CDR2 FQNNGV. CDR3 size: 17 residues. With 0 bases removed from V and 4 bases from J, the gap between germline ends came to 18 bases. CDR3 loop: CASSLDPPGHPGTEAFF. The CDR3 DNA follows: TGTGCCAGCAGCTTAGATCCCCCGGGACACCCGGGCACTGAAGCTTTCTTT.

This chain connects TRBV10-3 to TRBJ1-2; maybe TRBD1 (6 bases). Germline values: CDR1 ENHRY, CDR2 SYGVKD. V shed 3 bases and J shed 0 bases, with 11 bases lying between them. This CDR3 region has 15 residues. CDR3: CAISDPDRSNYGYTF. Written as DNA, the CDR3 is TGTGCCATCAGTGACCCGGACAGATCTAACTATGGCTACACCTTC.

J is TRBJ2-7 and V is TRBV7-2; possible D gene TRBD2, 6 bases. Germline V gene sequence: CDR1 SGHTA, CDR2 FQGNSA. V lost 5 bases to trimming and J lost 0 bases, with 8 bases between them. The CDR3 loop spans 13 amino acids. The DNA of the CDR3 is TGTGCCAGCAGCGGGGGGAACTCCTACGAGCAGTACTTC. Translation: CASSGGNSYEQYF. The entire variable domain, with the rest obtained from reference TRBV7-2 and TRBJ2-7, is as follows: GAGVSQSPSNKVTEKGKDVELRCDPISGHTALYWYRQSLGQGLEFLIYFQGNSAPDKSGLPSDRFSAERTGGSVSTLTIQRTQQEDSAVYLCASSGGNSYEQYFGPGTRLTVT.

The V call is TRBV11-2, the J call TRBJ2-7; a weak D match, TRBD1 (6 bases). Trimming stripped 3 bases from V and 9 bases from J, with 18 bases between. Per germline, CDR1 SGHAT and CDR2 FQNNGV. The CDR3 covers 14 residues. This CDR3 is CASSFEGVLSAQYF. In DNA form, the CDR3 reads TGTGCCAGCAGCTTTGAGGGGGTTCTCAGCGCGCAGTACTTC.

The V and J genes are TRBV5-1 and TRBJ2-1, with TRBD1 matching 7 bases. The CDR3 spans 16 residues. V lost 0 bases and J lost 5; bases outside the gene matches: 8. Germline CDR1 and CDR2: SGHRS and YFSETQ. The CDR3 nucleotides are TGCGCCAGCAGCTTGGCCTATAGGGGGCAAAACAATGAGCAGTTCTTC. Translated: CASSLAYRGQNNEQFF. The full variable domain, in which reference TRBV5-1 and TRBJ2-1 provide the parts outside the CDR3, is KAGVTQTPRYLIKTRGQQVTLSCSPISGHRSVSWYQQTPGQGLQFLFEYFSETQRNKGNFPGRFSGRQFSNSRSEMNVSTLELGDSALYLCASSLAYRGQNNEQFFGPGTRLTVL.

V and J are TRBV12-3 or TRBV12-4 and TRBJ1-2, with 7 bases lining up with TRBD1. V was pared by 5 bases and J by 6 bases, with 6 bases of the junction left unmatched. The CDR3 has 13 residues. The CDR3 coding sequence is TGTGCCAGCAGTATGACAGGGATTGATGGCTACACCTTC. It is translated as CASSMTGIDGYTF.

The rearrangement joins TRBV27 to TRBJ1-5; possible D gene TRBD1, 6 bases. Germline CDR1 and CDR2: MNHEY and SMNVEV (reference sequence). The CDR3 is 14 residues long. The V and J ends lost 10 bases and 5 bases respectively, with 18 bases between them. The CDR3 DNA follows: TGTGCCATAACTCTCCGGGACACTGATCAGCCCCAGCATTTT. Residues: CAITLRDTDQPQHF.

The J gene is TRBJ1-6, the V gene TRBV21-1; no DNA check was done on the table's D call, TRBD1. TRBV21-1 corresponds to a pseudogene. CDR3 size: 13 residues. This CDR3 is CASQTGGDSPLHF. The DNA of the CDR3 is TGTGCCAGCCAAACAGGGGGCGATTCACCCCTCCACTTT.

The chain links TRBV4-3 to TRBJ2-7, with D unclear. The length of the CDR3 is 14 residues. Germline assignment: CDR1 LGHNA and CDR2 YSLEER. Trimming removed 0 bases from V and 2 bases from J, with 8 bases in between. CDR3 DNA sequence: TGCGCCAGCAGCCAAGATCCGGCGGCCTACGAGCAGTACTTC. Translating it yields CASSQDPAAYEQYF.

The chain recombines TRBV13 with TRBJ2-3; 11 positions agree with TRBD2. The CDR3 length is 17 residues. Unmatched junction bases numbered 6, after V lost 4 bases and J lost 0 bases. The germline V gene encodes CDR1 PRHDT and CDR2 FYEKMQ (reference sequence). In DNA, the CDR3 is TGTGCCAGCAGCTACCGACTAGCGGGGATTAGCACAGATACGCAGTATTTT. It specifies CASSYRLAGISTDTQYF. Full variable domain (outside the CDR3, taken from reference TRBV13 and TRBJ2-3): AAGVIQSPRHLIKEKRETATLKCYPIPRHDTVYWYQQGPGQDPQFLISFYEKMQSDKGSIPDRFSAQQFSDYHSELNMSSLELGDSALYFCASSYRLAGISTDTQYFGPGTRLTVL.

Here the CDR3 reads CASSQGVTEAFF. CDR3 in DNA: TGCGCCAGCAGCCAAGGGGTAACTGAAGCTTTCTTT. This chain links TRBV5-1 with TRBJ1-1, with D possibly TRBD1 on 5 matching bases. The CDR3 is 12 amino acids. Trimming took off 4 bases at V and 5 bases at J, with 9 bases between the two ends. Germline CDR1 and CDR2: SGHRS and YFSETQ.

The chain uses TRBV5-6 and TRBJ1-6, with D maybe TRBD1 (5 bases). This CDR3 contains 16 residues. V lost 0 bases and J 9 bases, leaving 16 bases between the germline ends. Germline assignment: CDR1 SGHDT and CDR2 YYEEEE. The CDR3 protein is CASSLGSGGTLSPLHF. DNA of the CDR3: TGTGCCAGCAGCTTGGGATCGGGGGGGACCCTTTCACCCCTCCACTTT. Full variable domain (missing parts from reference TRBV5-6 and TRBJ1-6): DAGVTQSPTHLIKTRGQQVTLRCSPKSGHDTVSWYQQALGQGPQFIFQYYEEEERQRGNFPDRFSGHQFPNYSSELNVNALLLGDSALYLCASSLGSGGTLSPLHFGNGTRLTVT.

The V call is TRBV2, the J call TRBJ2-2; weak D call: TRBD1 (5 bases). V was clipped by 5 bases and J by 6 bases, with 10 bases between them. CDR3 length: 13 amino acids. Germline V CDR1 and CDR2: SNHLY, FYNNEI. CDR3 coding DNA: TGTGCCAGCAGTCCCCAGGGATCCGGGGAGCTGTTTTTT. It encodes CASSPQGSGELFF.

This chain joins TRBV19 and TRBJ2-1; weak D call: TRBD2 (7 bases). The CDR3 consists of 15 residues. Germline V lookup: CDR1 LNHDA, CDR2 SQIVND (reference sequence). Trimming took off 5 bases at V and 4 bases at J, with 15 bases between the two ends. As DNA, the CDR3 is TGTGCCAGTAGTTTTTCGGGGGGCGAATACAATGAGCAGTTCTTC. It translates to CASSFSGGEYNEQFF. The full variable domain, with the rest looked up from reference TRBV19 and TRBJ2-1, is DGGITQSPKYLFRKEGQNVTLSCEQNLNHDAMYWYRQDPGQGLRLIYYSQIVNDFQKGDIAEGYSVSREKKESFPLTVTSAQKNPTAFYLCASSFSGGEYNEQFFGPGTRLTVL.